The 11 T cell receptor beta chains listed next were all sequenced from one sample in a study of T cell changes during pregnancy in multiple sclerosis. Some clones are missing from TCRdb's copy, which holds only in-frame ones; the method was immunoSEQ multiplex PCR. In the table there are 40,000 to 60,000 clones, about 92% of which are singletons. Here the sequenced sample was CD4+ T cells from peripheral blood mononuclear cells, taken in the third trimester of pregnancy. These receptors were taken from a female donor with multiple sclerosis, enrolled in a pregnancy study.

This clone was recorded once. The chain has TRBV28 and TRBJ1-6, with unresolved D. The CDR3 runs to 15 residues. Trimming took 6 bases from V and 5 from J, leaving 14 bases between them. Looked up from germline, CDR1 is MDHEN and CDR2 is SYDVKM. CDR3 sequence (DNA): TGTGCCAGCAGGCCGACTTTTGGTAATAATTCACCCCTCCACTTT. Residues: CASRPTFGNNSPLHF.

The chain combines TRBV11-2 with TRBJ2-5; 7 bases match TRBD1. The ends lost 5 bases at V and 6 bases at J; junction bases unmatched: 9. The CDR3 is 14 amino acids. Germline V CDR1 and CDR2: SGHAT, FQNNGV. CDR3 sequence: CASSLRDSPQTQYF. The CDR3 DNA is TGTGCCAGCAGCCTCCGGGACAGCCCCCAGACCCAGTACTTC.

The V and J genes are TRBV6-5 and TRBJ1-1; 7 bases line up with TRBD1. Germline loops: CDR1 MNHEY, CDR2 SVGAGI. V shed 2 bases, J shed 0 bases, and the junction held 6 bases outside the gene matches. The CDR3 has 16 residues. The CDR3 coding sequence is TGTGCCAGCAGTTACCTAGGGGACAGATTGAACACTGAAGCTTTCTTT. This gives the protein CASSYLGDRLNTEAFF.

The genes are TRBV19 and TRBJ2-7; 8 bases match TRBD1. In germline, CDR1 is LNHDA, CDR2 SQIVND (reference sequence). The CDR3 covers 16 residues. V lost 5 bases to trimming and J lost 1 base; unmatched junction nucleotides: 10. The CDR3 DNA is TGTGCCAGTAGTTCTCGGACAGGGTTAGGTTCCTACGAGCAGTACTTC. Its protein is CASSSRTGLGSYEQYF.

This sequence joins TRBV7-2 and TRBJ2-7; D is unresolved. This CDR3 spans 11 amino acids. Trimming removed 5 bases from V and 5 bases from J, with 7 bases in between. The germline gives CDR1 SGHTA, CDR2 FQGNSA. CDR3 in DNA: TGTGCCAGCAGCCTCACTCACGAGCAGTACTTC. It translates to CASSLTHEQYF.

V usage is TRBV7-3 and J usage is TRBJ2-3; a possible D gene is TRBD2 (5 bases). Trimming removed 5 bases from V and 8 bases from J, with 17 bases in between. The germline V gene encodes CDR1 SGHTA and CDR2 FQGTGA. The CDR3 loop spans 14 amino acids. The CDR3 DNA is TGTGCCAGCAGCCCTAGCAATGACGGAGCTACGCAGTATTTT. It yields the protein CASSPSNDGATQYF.

V and J are TRBV18 and TRBJ1-2; 8 bases fit TRBD1. The V and J ends lost 3 bases and 8 bases, in that order; junction bases with no gene match: 14. This CDR3 has 16 amino acids. Germline V lookup: CDR1 KGHSH, CDR2 LQKENI. The CDR3 region has the DNA TGTGCCAGCTCACCGATCGACAGGGGCGCCGGGGAGGGCTACACCTTC. This translates into CASSPIDRGAGEGYTF. Looking up the rest from reference TRBV18 and TRBJ1-2 gives the full variable domain: NAGVMQNPRHLVRRRGQEARLRCSPMKGHSHVYWYRQLPEEGLKFMVYLQKENIIDESGMPKERFSAEFPKEGPSILRIQQVVRGDSAAYFCASSPIDRGAGEGYTFGSGTRLTVV.

This clone appeared once. The chain combines TRBV5-6 with TRBJ2-5; 11 bases map to TRBD2. This CDR3 contains 18 residues. J lost 4 bases, V lost 4 bases, and 15 bases had no gene match. Germline CDR1 SGHDT, CDR2 YYEEEE. CDR3: CASSPDGSGGAWVETQYF. CDR3 in DNA: TGTGCCAGCAGCCCGGACGGTAGCGGGGGGGCCTGGGTAGAGACCCAGTACTTC.

A few counts support this clone. The chain employs TRBV7-9 and TRBJ1-2; D uncertain. This CDR3 region has 11 residues. Trimming stripped 4 bases from V and 13 bases from J, with 13 bases between. Germline assignment: CDR1 SEHNR and CDR2 FQNEAQ (reference sequence). CDR3 nucleotides: TGTGCCAGCAGCTCCGGTGAGCCGCCCACCTTC. Protein product: CASSSGEPPTF.

The V call is TRBV19, the J call TRBJ1-2; TRBD1 matches at 8 bases. The trim removed 4 bases at V and 4 bases at J, leaving 11 bases unmatched. The CDR3 runs 16 residues. Germline values: CDR1 LNHDA, CDR2 SQIVND (reference sequence). As DNA, the CDR3 is TGTGCCAGTAGTACCCAATTCGGGACAGGAGGCTATGGCTACACCTTC. Residues: CASSTQFGTGGYGYTF.

The genes are TRBV10-3 and TRBJ1-1; D might be TRBD1 (5 bases). The CDR3 covers 13 residues. Germline V lookup: CDR1 ENHRY, CDR2 SYGVKD. V shed 9 bases and J shed 4 bases, with 15 bases lying between them. The CDR3 protein is CAIAGTDGTEAFF. In nucleotides, the CDR3 is TGTGCCATAGCCGGGACTGATGGCACTGAAGCTTTCTTT.